The source of this TCR beta chain is a study of response to subunit inactivated influenza vaccine. The table lists this clonotype with many counts. TCRdb analysed the RT-PCR reads with MiXCR anew, one entry per CDR3 protein. The sample holds 530,000 or so distinct CDR3 sequences; 10% to 15% are singletons and the top ten take roughly 10%. The source was PBMCs from blood, collected on the day of vaccination. This TCR derives from a man over 45 who received an inactivated influenza vaccine.

In nucleotides, the CDR3 is TGTGCCAGCAGCCGAACTAGCGGGGGCTCCTACAATGAGCAGTTCTTC. As protein: CASSRTSGGSYNEQFF. This rearrangement joins TRBV5-6 to TRBJ2-1; 11 bases are shared with TRBD2. The CDR3 is made up of 16 amino acids. Germline V lookup: CDR1 SGHDT, CDR2 YYEEEE. J gave up 0 bases and V 4 bases, and 3 bases lay outside the gene matches.